The rows below give T cell receptor beta chains drawn from one sample of a study of blood T cell repertoires in COVID-19. The method was immunoSEQ multiplex PCR; TCRdb's version includes in-frame clones alone and lacks a portion of them. The profile shows 180,000 or so clones, 80% of them singletons. Sequences were obtained from PBMCs or T cells enriched from blood (not recorded which). These receptors were obtained from a man in his fifties or sixties who had been exposed to COVID-19. CDR3s include the opening cysteine and the closing phenylalanine or tryptophan. The D gene is left open where the match is weak. Clone size, where shown, is once, few, many, or a class for clones that have expanded.

abundance,d_gene,v_gene,j_gene,CDR3aa,CDR3nt
.,.,TRBV7-2,TRBJ1-1,CASSLNRVGTEAFF,TGTGCCAGCAGCTTGAACAGGGTCGGCACTGAAGCTTTCTTT
few,.,TRBV30,TRBJ1-4,CAWSPGRGNEKLFF,TGTGCCTGGAGTCCCGGGAGGGGAAATGAAAAACTGTTTTTT
few,TRBD2,TRBV5-6,TRBJ2-7,CASSFLAGAGEQYF,TGTGCCAGCAGCTTCCTAGCGGGAGCAGGCGAGCAGTACTTC
few,TRBD1,TRBV12-5,TRBJ2-7,CASGLDAFGTAYEQYF,TGTGCTAGTGGTTTGGACGCTTTTGGGACAGCTTACGAGCAGTACTTC
.,TRBD2,TRBV7-2,TRBJ2-7,CASSLGRLAGALEQYF,TGTGCCAGCAGCTTAGGACGACTAGCGGGAGCTCTCGAGCAGTACTTC
few,.,TRBV29-1,TRBJ1-1,CSGKAGAANGNTEAFF,TGCAGCGGGAAGGCAGGGGCAGCGAACGGCAACACTGAAGCTTTCTTT
.,.,TRBV6-2/TRBV6-3,TRBJ1-6,CASSSGTSYNSPLHF,TGTGCCAGCAGTTCTGGGACAAGTTATAATTCACCCCTCCACTTT
.,.,TRBV7-2,TRBJ2-7,CASSEGSGSGYEQYF,TGTGCCAGCAGTGAGGGTTCCGGGAGCGGCTACGAGCAGTACTTC
once,.,TRBV19,TRBJ1-5,CASSMDKAAYQPQHF,TGTGCCAGTAGTATGGACAAGGCCGCTTATCAGCCCCAGCATTTT
many,TRBD2,TRBV25-1,TRBJ2-2,CASSEYLKTSGYTGELFF,TGTGCCAGCAGTGAATATTTGAAGACTAGCGGATACACCGGGGAGCTGTTTTTT
.,.,TRBV20-1,TRBJ2-7,CSARGRGEQYF,TGCAGTGCTAGAGGGAGAGGCGAGCAGTACTTC
once,TRBD1,TRBV5-1,TRBJ2-1,CASSPQGRANEQFF,TGCGCCAGCAGCCCACAGGGGCGTGCGAATGAGCAGTTCTTC
once,.,TRBV30,TRBJ1-5,CAWSVAGRGAGQPQHF,TGTGCCTGGAGTGTAGCGGGGCGAGGGGCAGGGCAGCCCCAGCATTTT
.,TRBD2,TRBV5-1,TRBJ2-7,CASSSRLADARTYEQYF,TGCGCCAGCAGCTCCCGACTAGCGGATGCTAGGACCTACGAGCAGTACTTC
few,.,TRBV11-2,TRBJ1-3,CASSLVVSSGSGNTIYF,TGTGCCAGCAGCTTAGTGGTCTCTTCCGGCTCTGGAAACACCATATATTTT
.,.,TRBV11-2,TRBJ2-3,CASSLGRAGYF,TGTGCCAGCAGCTTAGGGCGGGCAGGTTATTTT
.,TRBD1,TRBV5-4,TRBJ1-2,CASSSGGTDYGYTF,TGTGCCAGCAGTTCGGGGGGGACAGACTATGGCTACACCTTC
many,TRBD1,TRBV19,TRBJ2-2,CASSVTGNAGELFF,TGTGCCAGTAGTGTGACAGGGAACGCCGGGGAGCTGTTTTTT